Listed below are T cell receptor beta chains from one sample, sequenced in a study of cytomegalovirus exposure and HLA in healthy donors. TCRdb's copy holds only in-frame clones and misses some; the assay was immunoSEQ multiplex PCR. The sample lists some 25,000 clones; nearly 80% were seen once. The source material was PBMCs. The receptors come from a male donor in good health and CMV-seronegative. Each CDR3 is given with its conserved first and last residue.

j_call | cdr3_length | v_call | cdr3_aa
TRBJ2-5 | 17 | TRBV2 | CASSEAASGSGQETQYF
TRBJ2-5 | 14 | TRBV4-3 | CASSQGLAQETQYF
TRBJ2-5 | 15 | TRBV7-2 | CASSLVAGRRETQYF
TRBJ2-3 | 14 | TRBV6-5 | CASRVGEGVDTQYF
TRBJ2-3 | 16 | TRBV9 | CASSVAGTSGTDTQYF
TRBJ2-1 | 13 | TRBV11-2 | CASSSGLHNEQFF
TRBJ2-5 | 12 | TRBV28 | CASSFGGETQYF
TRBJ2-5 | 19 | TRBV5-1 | CASSGGLAGGLIGGETQYF
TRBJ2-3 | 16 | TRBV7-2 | CASSSGLALITDTQYF
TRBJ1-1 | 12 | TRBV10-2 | CASSGPRTEAFF
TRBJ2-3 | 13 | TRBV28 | CASSRSSGNTQYF
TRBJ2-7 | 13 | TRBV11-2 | CASSPVWEGEQYF
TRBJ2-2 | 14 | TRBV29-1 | CSVARGLNTGELFF
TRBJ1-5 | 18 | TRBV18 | CASSPAGTASRGNQPQHF
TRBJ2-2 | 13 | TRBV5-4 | CASSLEGGGELFF
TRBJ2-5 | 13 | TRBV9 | CASSVGGLETQYF
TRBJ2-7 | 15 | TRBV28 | CASSSPGNRGYEQYF
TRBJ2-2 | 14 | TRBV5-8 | CASSPYFRAGELFF
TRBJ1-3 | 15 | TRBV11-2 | CASSFGLASGNTIYF
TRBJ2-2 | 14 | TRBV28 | CASSLTVNTGELFF
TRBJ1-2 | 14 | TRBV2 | CASSVYTVSGGYTF
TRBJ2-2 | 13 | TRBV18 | CASSPTSTGELFF
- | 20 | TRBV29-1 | CSVLIHGLAGGRLESYEQYF
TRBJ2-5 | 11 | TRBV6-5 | CASRGRETQYF
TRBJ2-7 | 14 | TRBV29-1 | CSAWGQAPPYEQYF
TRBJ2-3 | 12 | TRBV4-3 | CASSQDRYTQYF
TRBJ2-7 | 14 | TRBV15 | CATSRADRAYEQYF
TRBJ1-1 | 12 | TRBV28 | CASSSSDTEAFF
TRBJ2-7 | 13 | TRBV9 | CASSDQAGYEQYF
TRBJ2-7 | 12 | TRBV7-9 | CSSSLTGGEQYF
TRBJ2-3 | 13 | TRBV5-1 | CASSFFSTDTQYF
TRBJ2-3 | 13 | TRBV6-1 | CASSAYLGRAQYF
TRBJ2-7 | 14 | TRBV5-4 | CASSLWQGVGEQYF
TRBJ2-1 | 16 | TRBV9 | CASSLASGSSYNEQFF
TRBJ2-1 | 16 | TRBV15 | CATSRDPDSSYNEQFF
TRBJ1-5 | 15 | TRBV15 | CATSRGTGGNQPQHF
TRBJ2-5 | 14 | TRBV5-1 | CASSPGLSGETQYF
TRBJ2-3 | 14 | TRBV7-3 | CASGEGATSDTQYF
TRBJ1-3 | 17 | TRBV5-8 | CASSLAYGLRYGNTIYF
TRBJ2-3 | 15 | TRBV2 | CASSRDRVIADTQYF
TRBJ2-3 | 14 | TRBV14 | CASSPGQSTDTQYF
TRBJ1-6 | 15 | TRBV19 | CASSDRTGVESPLHF
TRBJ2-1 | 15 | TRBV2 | CASSAGGGDYNEQFF
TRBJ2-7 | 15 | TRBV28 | CASSLATSATYEQYF
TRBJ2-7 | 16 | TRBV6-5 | CASSYLSGQEPYEQYF
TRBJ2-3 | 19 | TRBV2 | CASSESLWFAGKYSDTQYF